The clone carrying this TCR beta chain was found a few times. The antigen remains unidentified. Germline CDR1 and CDR2: SGHDT and YYEEEE. The CDR3 covers 14 residues. Germline trimming cut 0 bases from V and 12 bases from J; bases unmatched to any gene: 11. Assay used: immunoSEQ multiplex PCR; TCRdb lists only in-frame clones, some missing. The profile covers approximately 82,000 clones, with roughly 93% appearing a single time and 0.65% to 0.7% taken by the ten largest. This entry comes from a study of cytomegalovirus exposure and HLA in healthy donors. General study points: High specificity and sensitivity for cytomegalovirus status were reported for the classifier. Researchers counted 164 TCR beta chains as cytomegalovirus-associated.

Material: PBMCs. The rearrangement uses TRBV5-6 and TRBJ2-7; 8 nucleotides agree with TRBD1. The clonotype comes from a man between 18 and 29 years old in good health and CMV-seronegative. The CDR3 region is CASSLVGQEGFGYF. Here the CDR3 DNA reads TGTGCCAGCAGCTTGGTGGGACAGGAGGGGTTTGGGTACTTC.